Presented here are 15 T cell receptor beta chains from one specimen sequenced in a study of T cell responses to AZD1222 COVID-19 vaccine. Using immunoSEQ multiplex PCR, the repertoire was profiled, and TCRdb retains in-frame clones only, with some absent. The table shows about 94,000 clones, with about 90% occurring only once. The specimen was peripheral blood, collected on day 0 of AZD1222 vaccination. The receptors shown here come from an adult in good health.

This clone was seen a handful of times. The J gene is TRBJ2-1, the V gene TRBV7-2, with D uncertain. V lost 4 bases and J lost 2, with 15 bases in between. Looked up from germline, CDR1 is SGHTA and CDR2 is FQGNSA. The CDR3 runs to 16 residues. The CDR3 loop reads CASSSQAGQTYNEQFF. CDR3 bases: TGTGCCAGCAGCTCGCAGGCCGGGCAGACCTACAATGAGCAGTTCTTC.

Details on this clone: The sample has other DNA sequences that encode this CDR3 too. The CDR3 DNA sequence: TGCAGCGTAGCCACAGGGGGAGGCACTGAAGCTTTCTTT. Its protein product is CSVATGGGTEAFF. This rearrangement joins TRBV29-1 to TRBJ1-1; TRBD1 aligns across 8 bases. This CDR3 region has 13 residues. The V segment lost 6 bases and the J segment 4 bases; nucleotides outside the gene matches: 7. Germline CDR1 reads SQVTM; CDR2 reads ANQGSEA.

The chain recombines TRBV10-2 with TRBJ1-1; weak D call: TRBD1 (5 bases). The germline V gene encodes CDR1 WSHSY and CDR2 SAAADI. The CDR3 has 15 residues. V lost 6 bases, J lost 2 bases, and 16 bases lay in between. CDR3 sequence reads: CASSAVGGSNTEAFF. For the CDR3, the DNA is TGCGCCAGCAGCGCGGTGGGGGGGTCTAACACTGAAGCTTTCTTT.

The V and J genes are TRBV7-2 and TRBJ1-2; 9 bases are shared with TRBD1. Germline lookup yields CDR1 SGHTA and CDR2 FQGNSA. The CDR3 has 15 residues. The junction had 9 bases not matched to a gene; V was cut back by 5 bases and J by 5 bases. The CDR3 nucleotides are TGTGCCAGCAGCAACCGGGACAGGGTTTCATATGGCTACACCTTC. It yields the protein CASSNRDRVSYGYTF. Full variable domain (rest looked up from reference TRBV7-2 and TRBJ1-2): GAGVSQSPSNKVTEKGKDVELRCDPISGHTALYWYRQSLGQGLEFLIYFQGNSAPDKSGLPSDRFSAERTGGSVSTLTIQRTQQEDSAVYLCASSNRDRVSYGYTFGSGTRLTVV.

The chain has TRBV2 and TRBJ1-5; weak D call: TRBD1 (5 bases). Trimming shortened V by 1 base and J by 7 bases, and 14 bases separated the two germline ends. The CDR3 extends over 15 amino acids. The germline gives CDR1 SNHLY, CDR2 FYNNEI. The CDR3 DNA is TGTGCCAGCAGTGAAGGAGGGACCATTAACCAGCCCCAGCATTTT. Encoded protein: CASSEGGTINQPQHF.

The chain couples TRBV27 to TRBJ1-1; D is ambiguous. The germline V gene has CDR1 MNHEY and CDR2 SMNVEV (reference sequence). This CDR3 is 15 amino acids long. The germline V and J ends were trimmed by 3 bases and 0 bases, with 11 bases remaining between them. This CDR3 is CASSLLGSMNTEAFF. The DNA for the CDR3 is TGTGCCAGCAGTTTGTTAGGGTCGATGAACACTGAAGCTTTCTTT.

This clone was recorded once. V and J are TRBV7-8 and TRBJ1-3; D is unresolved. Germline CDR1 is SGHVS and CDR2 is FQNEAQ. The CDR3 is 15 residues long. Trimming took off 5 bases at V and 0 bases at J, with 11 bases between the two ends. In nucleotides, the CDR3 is TGTGCCAGCAGCACTAACCGAAACTCTGGAAACACCATATATTTT. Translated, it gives CASSTNRNSGNTIYF.

CDR3 DNA sequence: TGCGCCAGCAGCCAAATAAGTGCAGGTCCAAACACCGGGGAGCTGTTTTTT. Protein: CASSQISAGPNTGELFF. V usage is TRBV4-1 and J usage is TRBJ2-2, with D unresolved. This CDR3 is built from 17 residues. Per germline, CDR1 MGHRA and CDR2 YSYEKL. V was trimmed by 2 bases and J by 2 bases, leaving 15 bases between them.

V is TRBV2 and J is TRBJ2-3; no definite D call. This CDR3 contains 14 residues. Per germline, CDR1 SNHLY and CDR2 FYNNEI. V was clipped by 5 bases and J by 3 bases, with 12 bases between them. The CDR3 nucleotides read TGTGCCAGCAGTCCACGCTTAGCAACAGATACGCAGTATTTT. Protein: CASSPRLATDTQYF.

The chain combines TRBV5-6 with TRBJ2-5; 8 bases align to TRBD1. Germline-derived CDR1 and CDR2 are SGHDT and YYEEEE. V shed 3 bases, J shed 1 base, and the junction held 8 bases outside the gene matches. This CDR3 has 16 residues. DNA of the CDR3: TGTGCCAGCAGCTACAGGACAGGGAGAAGCCAAGAGACCCAGTACTTC. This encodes CASSYRTGRSQETQYF.

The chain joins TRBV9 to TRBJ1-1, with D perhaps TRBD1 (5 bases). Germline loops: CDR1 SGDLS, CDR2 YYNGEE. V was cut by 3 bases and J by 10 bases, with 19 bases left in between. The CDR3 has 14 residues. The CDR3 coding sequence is TGTGCCAGCAGCGCCTGGGACGGTAAGGTTGGAGCTTTCTTT. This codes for CASSAWDGKVGAFF.

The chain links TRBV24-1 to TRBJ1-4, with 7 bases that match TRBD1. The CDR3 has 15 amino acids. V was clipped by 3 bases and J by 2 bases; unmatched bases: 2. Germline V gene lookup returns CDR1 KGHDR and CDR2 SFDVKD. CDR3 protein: CATSDNRGTNEKLFF. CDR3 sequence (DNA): TGTGCCACCAGTGATAACAGGGGCACTAATGAAAAACTGTTTTTT.

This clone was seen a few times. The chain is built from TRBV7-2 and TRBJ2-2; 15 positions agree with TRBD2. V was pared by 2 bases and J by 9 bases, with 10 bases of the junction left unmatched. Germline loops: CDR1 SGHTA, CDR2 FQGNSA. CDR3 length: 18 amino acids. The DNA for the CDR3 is TGTGCCAGCAGCTTAAGGACTAGCGGGGGGGCCCTATCCCGGGAGCTGTTTTTT. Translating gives CASSLRTSGGALSRELFF.

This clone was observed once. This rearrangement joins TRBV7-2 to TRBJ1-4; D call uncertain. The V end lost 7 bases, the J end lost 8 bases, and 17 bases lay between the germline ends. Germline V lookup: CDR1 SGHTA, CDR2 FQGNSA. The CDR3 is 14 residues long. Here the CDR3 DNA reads TGTGCCAGCACTCGAGGTGGGGTTGGCGAAAAACTGTTTTTT. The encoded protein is CASTRGGVGEKLFF.

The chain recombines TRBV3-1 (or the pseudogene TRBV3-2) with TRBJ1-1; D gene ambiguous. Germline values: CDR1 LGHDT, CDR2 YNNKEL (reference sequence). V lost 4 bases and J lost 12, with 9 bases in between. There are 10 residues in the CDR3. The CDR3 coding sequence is TGTGCCAGCAGCCGAGGGAGAACTTTCTTT. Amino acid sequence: CASSRGRTFF.